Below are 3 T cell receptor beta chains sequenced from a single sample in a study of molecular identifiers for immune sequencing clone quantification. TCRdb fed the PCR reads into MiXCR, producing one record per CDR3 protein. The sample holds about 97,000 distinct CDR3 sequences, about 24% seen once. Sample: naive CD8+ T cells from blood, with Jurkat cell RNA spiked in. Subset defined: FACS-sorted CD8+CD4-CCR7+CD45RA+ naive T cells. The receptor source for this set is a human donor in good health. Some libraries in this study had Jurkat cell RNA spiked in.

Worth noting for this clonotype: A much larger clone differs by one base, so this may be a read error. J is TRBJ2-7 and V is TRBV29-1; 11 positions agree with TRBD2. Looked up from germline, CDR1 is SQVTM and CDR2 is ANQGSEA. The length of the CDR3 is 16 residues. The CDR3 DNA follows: TGCGGCGTTGAAGGGTTAGCGGGAGGGAGCTCCTACGAGCAGTACTTC. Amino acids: CGVEGLAGGSSYEQYF.

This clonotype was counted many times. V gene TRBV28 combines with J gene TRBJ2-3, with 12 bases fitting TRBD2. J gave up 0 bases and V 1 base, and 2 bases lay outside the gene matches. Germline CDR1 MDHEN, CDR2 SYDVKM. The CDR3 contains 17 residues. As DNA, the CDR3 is TGTGCCAGCAGTTTATTGACTAGCGGGGGAAGCACAGATACGCAGTATTTT. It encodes CASSLLTSGGSTDTQYF.

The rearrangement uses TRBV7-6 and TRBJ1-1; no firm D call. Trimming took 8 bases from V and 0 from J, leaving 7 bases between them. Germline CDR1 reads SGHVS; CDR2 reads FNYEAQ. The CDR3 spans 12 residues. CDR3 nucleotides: TGTGCCAGCCGCCATATGAACACTGAAGCTTTCTTT. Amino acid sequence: CASRHMNTEAFF.